Each of the 3 T cell receptor beta chains below was sequenced from the same sample in a study of STAT5B mutations in CD4+ large granular lymphocyte leukemia. Profiling relied on immunoSEQ multiplex PCR, and the TCRdb table lists in-frame clones only, not all of them. The sample contains about 45,000 clones, 80% to 90% of which appear only once. Sequences were obtained from CD4+ T cells from blood buffy coats. All receptors derive from a human donor in good health.

V gene TRBV10-3 combines with J gene TRBJ2-5, with D possibly TRBD1 on 5 matching bases. The CDR3 runs 12 residues. V gave up 3 bases and J gave up 5 bases, with 7 bases separating them. Germline V lookup: CDR1 ENHRY, CDR2 SYGVKD. This chain's CDR3 is CAISEKGETQYF. The CDR3 bases are TGTGCCATCAGTGAAAAGGGGGAGACCCAGTACTTC.

This chain uses TRBV6-1 with TRBJ2-7; 9 nucleotides line up with TRBD1. Per germline, CDR1 MNHNS and CDR2 SASEGT. This CDR3 region has 15 residues. With V trimmed by 3 bases and J by 2 bases, 5 bases remained unmatched. In DNA, the CDR3 is TGTGCCAGCAGTGATTCAGGGACAGGGACCTACGAGCAGTACTTC. Protein product: CASSDSGTGTYEQYF.

The rearrangement joins TRBV2 to TRBJ2-1; TRBD2 aligns across 7 bases. Per the germline V gene, CDR1 is SNHLY and CDR2 is FYNNEI. With 5 bases clipped from V and 5 bases from J, the junction kept 3 bases outside the gene matches. The CDR3 has 13 amino acids. In nucleotides, the CDR3 is TGTGCCAGCAGTCGGGACTACAACAATGAGCAGTTCTTC. Protein sequence: CASSRDYNNEQFF.